This T cell receptor (beta chain) was observed in a study of blood T cell repertoires in COVID-19 (dated by TCRdb to 2020 to 2021). Describing the broader study: The collaborator samples originated in the United States, Italy and Spain and spanned the acute and convalescent phases of COVID-19. The material from the prospective study consisted of cDNA or gDNA derived from T cells, B-cell-depleted T cells, or PBMCs. Where HLA class I and class II types were available, the types were taken from metadata supplied by the sample provider, not from assay-based typing. A freely available public database, intended as a resource for researchers studying the immune response to SARS-CoV-2, is where the repertoires were released. Deeply sampled blood TCRbeta repertoires from subjects exposed to, actively infected with, or recovered from COVID-19 were included in the dataset. Samples came from the ongoing ImmuneRACE study (first 160 participants) plus 1,254 subjects from 6 global collaborators. The sample metadata nearly always contained a de-identified subject ID, COVID-19 status, age in years and sex.

TCRbeta CDR3 regions were amplified from genomic DNA using the immunoSEQ Assay, a bias-controlled multiplex PCR. As for the original processing: The number of nucleated cells in each sample was estimated by amplification of reference gene primers within the assay. To quantify the absolute abundance of each unique TCRbeta CDR3 rearrangement, sequence reads were collapsed and filtered. Productive Simpson clonality was computed per sample as the square root of Simpson's diversity index over productive rearrangements. TCRdb obtained this table from immuneACCESS and retained in-frame rearrangements with V and J assigned. These tables miss some clones; where compared with another copy, unresolved V genes account for less than half of the shortfall, and the remainder is unexplained. From that table come the V and J calls and clone size; the DNA was used to work out D and trimming. For this sample there are over 150,000 clones; about 80% appear just once. Jointly, the top ten make up 9% to 13% of the sample.

Overall study results and their limits: The quantity of clinical and demographic metadata differed by source and by participant and was supplied without curation.

One collaborating source in Seattle enrolled patients during active infection and followed them longitudinally through the course of disease. The collaborating institutions used their own protocols to collect whole blood in K2EDTA tubes. For TCRbeta analysis, collaborators shipped samples as frozen whole blood, isolated PBMCs, or DNA extracted from either of those sample types. This clone was found once. Its antigen is still unknown. Base quality data are lacking; no much larger clone is found one base away. This receptor was taken from a woman aged 55-70 years with COVID-19, enrolled during active disease. The sample taken for sequencing was peripheral blood.

In nucleotide form, the sequence is TGTGCCAGCAGTTATTCGGACAGGGGAACCGGGGAGCTGTTTTTT. Its translation is CASSYSDRGTGELFF. This chain joins TRBV6-5 to TRBJ2-2; the junction holds 9 bases that match TRBD1. The CDR3 sequence holds 15 residues, the cysteine and phenylalanine included. Only the CDR3 part of the read is kept: 45 bases, read in frame from the first base. V loses 3 bases at its end and J loses 5 bases; junction bases beyond the gene matches: 4. In the germline V gene, CDR1 corresponds to MNHEY and CDR2 to SVGAGI.